This T cell receptor beta chain was sequenced for a study of T cell responses to AZD1222 COVID-19 vaccine. Background on the study: Pooled samples include second doses given at about 4 or 12 weeks.

TCRdb's copy holds only in-frame clones and misses some; the assay was immunoSEQ multiplex PCR. The sample has about 140,000 clones, roughly 92% seen once. This CDR3 is 13 amino acids long. The germline V gene has CDR1 MGHRA and CDR2 YSYEKL. V was pared by 3 bases and J by 3 bases, with 8 bases between. J is TRBJ1-2 and V is TRBV4-1; weak D call: TRBD1 (5 bases). The material sequenced was peripheral blood, taken on day 0 of AZD1222 vaccination. The TCR was taken from an adult in good health. The CDR3 bases are TGCGCCAGCAGCCAGGGACTCTACTATGGCTACACCTTC. Its protein is CASSQGLYYGYTF.